The present TCR beta chain was sequenced within a study of blood T cell repertoires in COVID-19. Study in general: Samples taken during acute and convalescent COVID-19 were collected in the United States, Italy and Spain. From T cells, B-cell-depleted T cells, or PBMCs came the material, which was cDNA or gDNA.

Authors' processing steps: Reference gene primer amplification gave nucleated cell count estimates. The protocol was immunoSEQ multiplex PCR, while the TCRdb copy is restricted to in-frame clones and leaves out a portion. That table furnishes V, J and clone size, whereas the DNA furnished D and trimming. The table lists about 400,000 clones, 85% to 90% of them singletons. The CDR3 length is 12 residues. Germline V gene lookup returns CDR1 WNHNN and CDR2 SYGVQD (reference sequence). The trim removed 11 bases at V and 2 bases at J, leaving 5 bases unmatched. Material for sequencing was peripheral blood. The clonotype was recovered from a woman in her 30s with acute or convalescent COVID-19. V gene TRBV10-1 combines with J gene TRBJ2-5; 7 bases agree with TRBD1. CDR3 bases: TGCGCCGGTGGGACAGATCAAGAGACCCAGTACTTC. This encodes CAGGTDQETQYF.